Following are 5 T cell receptor beta chains from one sample sequenced in a study of T cell repertoires in cytomegalovirus infection. No antigen has been identified for these receptors. TCRdb ran MiXCR on the reads and lists one entry per CDR3 protein. The data contain 650,000 to 900,000 distinct CDR3 sequences, around a third of them singletons. The sequencing used cultured CD8+ T cells from PBMCs, collected from culture after CMV antigen stimulation. The receptors stem from a human donor in good health (CMV status not recorded). Some clones in this sample may be carry-over from other donors' samples.

The chain joins TRBV5-1 to TRBJ2-1; 10 nucleotides align to TRBD2. Germline loops: CDR1 SGHRS, CDR2 YFSETQ. The J segment lost 4 bases and the V segment lost 6 bases, leaving 7 bases of the junction unmatched. The CDR3 is made up of 15 amino acids. The CDR3 here is CASNQALAGYNEQFF. The CDR3 bases are TGCGCCAGCAATCAAGCACTAGCGGGGTACAATGAGCAGTTCTTC.

This chain links TRBV2 with TRBJ1-1; D remains ambiguous. This CDR3 has 14 residues. The V end lost 6 bases, the J end lost 1 base, and 12 bases lay between the germline ends. The germline V gene has CDR1 SNHLY and CDR2 FYNNEI. This CDR3 is CASSMTRKNTEAFF. The CDR3 nucleotides read TGTGCCAGCAGCATGACAAGGAAGAACACTGAAGCTTTCTTT.

To note about this clonotype: One end of the junction does not line up with germline, which may come from a read error. The chain recombines TRBV7-6 with TRBJ2-1, with D unclear. There are 13 residues in the CDR3. CDR1 and CDR2 from the germline V gene are SGHVS and FNYEAQ. This CDR3 reads CASSAFLRGEQFF. CDR3 nucleotides: TGTGCTAGCAGCGCCTTCCTGAGAGGCGAGCAGTTCTTC.

The CDR3 DNA follows: TGCAGTGCTAGGCTTTCTACCGGGGAGCTGTTTTTT. It translates to CSARLSTGELFF. V usage is TRBV20-1 and J usage is TRBJ2-2; the D is unclear. Germline V gene data show CDR1 as DFQATT and CDR2 as SNEGSKA (reference sequence). The V end was cut by 3 bases, the J end by 5 bases, with 7 bases between. This CDR3 is 12 amino acids long.

This rearrangement joins TRBV6-1 to TRBJ2-7, with TRBD2 matching over 7 bases. Germline V gene lookup returns CDR1 MNHNS and CDR2 SASEGT. V trimming: 2 bases; J trimming: 4 bases; junction bases outside the gene matches: 5. The CDR3 extends over 14 amino acids. In DNA form, the CDR3 reads TGTGCCAGCAGTGAAAGGAGGGGAGGGTACGAGCAGTACGTC. Protein: CASSERRGGYEQYV.